Listed here are 25 T cell receptor beta chains from one sample, sequenced in a study of response to subunit inactivated influenza vaccine. TCRdb analysed the RT-PCR reads with MiXCR anew, one entry per CDR3 protein. This sample has about 800,000 distinct CDR3 sequences, with approximately 21% found just once. The sequenced sample was PBMCs from blood, obtained less than 6 days after vaccination. Receptors originate from a man aged 45-60 years who received an inactivated influenza vaccine.

In its sample, this clonotype was seen a few times. The chain combines TRBV4-3 with TRBJ2-1; no clear D gene. CDR1 is LGHNA and CDR2 is YSLEER in the germline V gene. This CDR3 spans 16 amino acids. Trimming removed 0 bases at V and 1 base at J, with 10 bases between. CDR3: CASSQERAASYNEQFF. CDR3 bases: TGCGCCAGCAGCCAAGAACGGGCAGCTTCCTACAATGAGCAGTTCTTC.

This clonotype was detected once. The chain combines TRBV30 with TRBJ1-2; no clear D. From germline, CDR1 is GTSNPN and CDR2 SVGIG (reference sequence). The CDR3 has 13 amino acids. Trimming took 4 bases from V and 5 from J, leaving 14 bases between them. The CDR3 region is CAWIDPGSYGYTF. The DNA for the CDR3 is TGTGCCTGGATAGATCCGGGATCATATGGCTACACCTTC.

This clonotype was picked up a small number of times. The chain uses TRBV12-3 or TRBV12-4 and TRBJ2-3; 7 bases agree with TRBD1. The length of the CDR3 is 12 residues. Trimming took 5 bases from V and 9 from J; bases not matched to a gene: 5. The CDR3 here is CASSTTGETQYF. In DNA form, the CDR3 reads TGTGCCAGCAGTACCACAGGGGAGACGCAGTATTTT.

This chain links TRBV7-2 with TRBJ2-5; 9 nucleotides match TRBD2. CDR1 and CDR2 from the germline V gene are SGHTA and FQGNSA. V was pared by 3 bases and J by 5 bases, with 7 bases of the junction left unmatched. The CDR3 covers 15 residues. CDR3 loop: CASSLALAGVETQYF. Written as DNA, the CDR3 is TGTGCCAGCAGCTTGGCCTTAGCGGGAGTGGAGACCCAGTACTTC. Full variable domain (remainder filled in from reference TRBV7-2 and TRBJ2-5): GAGVSQSPSNKVTEKGKDVELRCDPISGHTALYWYRQSLGQGLEFLIYFQGNSAPDKSGLPSDRFSAERTGGSVSTLTIQRTQQEDSAVYLCASSLALAGVETQYFGPGTRLLVL.

The chain carries TRBV7-9 and TRBJ2-4; D call uncertain. This CDR3 contains 11 residues. The germline gives CDR1 SEHNR, CDR2 FQNEAQ (reference sequence). Trimming pared 1 base from V and 7 bases from J, leaving 2 bases between. The CDR3 DNA follows: TGTGCCAGCAGCTTAGTGAACATTCAGTACTTC. Protein product: CASSLVNIQYF.

This clonotype was seen a handful of times. The genes are TRBV7-8 and TRBJ1-1, with D hard to call. CDR1 is SGHVS, CDR2 FQNEAQ, per germline. The CDR3 length is 13 residues. V was pared by 1 base and J by 13 bases, with 16 bases between. CDR3 bases: TGTGCCAGCAGCTTAGTATACGGCCGTGTGGTTTTCTTT. This gives the protein CASSLVYGRVVFF. The full variable domain, its missing parts supplied by reference TRBV7-8 and TRBJ1-1, is GAGVSQSPRYKVAKRGQDVALRCDPISGHVSLFWYQQALGQGPEFLTYFQNEAQLDKSGLPSDRFFAERPEGSVSTLKIQRTQQEDSAVYLCASSLVYGRVVFFGQGTRLTVV.

CDR3 sequence (DNA): TGTGCCAGCAGCCCCGGGACGGACACCGGGGAGCTGTTTTTT. Residues: CASSPGTDTGELFF. This chain connects TRBV7-9 to TRBJ2-2; either TRBD1 or TRBD2 may supply D (5 bases each). V lost 5 bases and J lost 3, with 10 bases in between. The CDR3 is 14 amino acids. Germline V gene sequence: CDR1 SEHNR, CDR2 FQNEAQ (reference sequence).

This clonotype has more than one count but fewer than ten. This rearrangement joins TRBV5-1 to TRBJ1-1; possibly TRBD1 for D (5 bases). Trimming took off 3 bases at V and 1 base at J, with 13 bases between the two ends. Germline CDR1 reads SGHRS; CDR2 reads YFSETQ. This CDR3 has 15 amino acids. The CDR3 sequence is CASSSVGTENTEAFF. In DNA, the CDR3 is TGCGCCAGCAGCTCGGTCGGGACGGAGAACACTGAAGCTTTCTTT.

The genes are TRBV7-2 and TRBJ2-2; D remains unclear. This CDR3 has 13 amino acids. Looked up from germline, CDR1 is SGHTA and CDR2 is FQGNSA. Trimming took off 3 bases at V and 3 bases at J, with 5 bases between the two ends. CDR3: CASSFLDTGELFF. The CDR3 DNA follows: TGTGCCAGCAGCTTTTTGGACACCGGGGAGCTGTTTTTT.

This clonotype was seen only a few times. The V and J genes are TRBV30 and TRBJ1-2; no clear D gene. The V end was cut by 2 bases, the J end by 4 bases, with 8 bases between. This CDR3 comprises 12 residues. The germline V gene encodes CDR1 GTSNPN and CDR2 SVGIG (reference sequence). The CDR3 DNA reads as TGTGCCTGGAGTCCGGGGAGCTATGGCTACACCTTC. Amino acids: CAWSPGSYGYTF.

In its sample, this clonotype is medium-sized. The chain carries TRBV28 and TRBJ2-1, with a weak D call TRBD2 (6 bases). The germline gives CDR1 MDHEN, CDR2 SYDVKM. V lost 8 bases and J lost 2, with 13 bases in between. CDR3 length: 14 residues. CDR3: CASPGVPPYNEQFF. CDR3 coding DNA: TGTGCCAGCCCGGGGGTTCCCCCCTACAATGAGCAGTTCTTC.

The rearrangement uses TRBV5-1 and TRBJ2-3; D remains ambiguous. The germline V gene encodes CDR1 SGHRS and CDR2 YFSETQ. This CDR3 comprises 14 residues. V dropped 6 bases and J dropped 1 base, with 12 bases sitting between them. Here the CDR3 DNA reads TGCGCCAGCACCCATCCGGCAGGCACAGATACGCAGTATTTT. This codes for CASTHPAGTDTQYF. The whole variable domain, filled in from reference TRBV5-1 and TRBJ2-3, reads KAGVTQTPRYLIKTRGQQVTLSCSPISGHRSVSWYQQTPGQGLQFLFEYFSETQRNKGNFPGRFSGRQFSNSRSEMNVSTLELGDSALYLCASTHPAGTDTQYFGPGTRLTVL.

There are a few counts of this clonotype. This chain links TRBV29-1 with TRBJ2-3; possibly TRBD2 for D (6 bases). Per the germline V gene, CDR1 is SQVTM and CDR2 is ANQGSEA. Trimming took off 6 bases at V and 0 bases at J, with 16 bases between the two ends. The CDR3 loop spans 15 amino acids. The chain's CDR3 is CSVSRAGTSTDTQYF. The CDR3, as DNA: TGCAGCGTCTCCAGGGCAGGGACTAGCACAGATACGCAGTATTTT.

Many counts were recorded for this clonotype. V gene TRBV9 combines with J gene TRBJ2-7, with D perhaps TRBD1 (6 bases). This CDR3 is built from 14 residues. CDR1 and CDR2 (germline): SGDLS, YYNGEE. V dropped 3 bases and J dropped 3 bases, with 13 bases sitting between them. The CDR3 DNA follows: TGTGCCAGCAGCGGAACTACAGGGAACTACGAGCAGTACTTC. Translated: CASSGTTGNYEQYF.

This rearrangement joins TRBV14 to TRBJ2-2; no reliable D call. Germline lookup yields CDR1 SGHDN and CDR2 FVKESK. The CDR3 is made up of 13 amino acids. Deletions cut 4 bases from V and 5 bases from J, with 8 bases between. CDR3 sequence reads: CASSPVRTGELFF. The CDR3, as DNA: TGTGCCAGCAGCCCGGTGCGTACCGGGGAGCTGTTTTTT.

CDR3 loop: CSAIVQRADTQYF. The CDR3 DNA is TGCAGTGCTATTGTTCAGAGGGCAGATACGCAGTATTTT. The gene calls are TRBV20-1 and TRBJ2-3; TRBD2 might be the D (5 bases). Trimming left V 4 bases short and J 4 bases short, with 12 bases between. Looked up from germline, CDR1 is DFQATT and CDR2 is SNEGSKA (reference sequence). The CDR3 runs 13 residues.

This clonotype was seen once. The chain recombines TRBV12-3 or TRBV12-4 with TRBJ2-2; 8 bases line up with TRBD2. Germline trimming cut 7 bases from V and 6 bases from J; bases unmatched to any gene: 10. The CDR3 length is 15 residues. The CDR3 region has the DNA TGTGCCAGCATTGGCGGGGGGCGAGTGTCCGGGGAGCTGTTTTTT. Translating gives CASIGGGRVSGELFF.

This clonotype was observed a handful of times. This sequence joins TRBV20-1 and TRBJ2-1; weak D call: TRBD2 (5 bases). The CDR3 has 16 amino acids. The germline V gene has CDR1 DFQATT and CDR2 SNEGSKA (reference sequence). V shed 1 base and J shed 0 bases, with 13 bases lying between them. The CDR3 is CSARVAGGASYNEQFF. The CDR3 coding sequence is TGCAGTGCTAGAGTTGCGGGCGGAGCCTCCTACAATGAGCAGTTCTTC.

The V and J genes are TRBV18 and TRBJ2-7, with D possibly being TRBD1 (5 bases). Germline assignment: CDR1 KGHSH and CDR2 LQKENI. The CDR3 loop spans 17 amino acids. V was pared by 2 bases and J by 3 bases, with 20 bases between. The CDR3 spells CASSPDPGLVTGYEQYF. For the CDR3, the DNA is TGTGCCAGCTCACCAGACCCCGGTTTAGTCACAGGCTACGAGCAGTACTTC.

The chain's CDR3 is CATRPSGRRDEQYF. CDR3 coding DNA: TGTGCCACCCGCCCCAGCGGGAGGAGAGACGAGCAGTACTTC. This rearrangement joins TRBV6-1 to TRBJ2-7; 9 bases align to TRBD2. With 10 bases clipped from V and 5 bases from J, the junction kept 12 bases outside the gene matches. Germline CDR1 MNHNS, CDR2 SASEGT. The CDR3 loop spans 14 amino acids.

This clonotype was seen a handful of times. This sequence joins TRBV12-3 or TRBV12-4 and TRBJ2-4, with 16 positions matching TRBD2. The J segment lost 11 bases and the V segment lost 6 bases, leaving 10 bases of the junction unmatched. This CDR3 region has 16 residues. The CDR3 is CASSPGTSGGAFVQYF. The CDR3 nucleotides are TGTGCCAGCAGCCCCGGGACTAGCGGGGGGGCCTTCGTTCAGTACTTC.

The chain is built from TRBV20-1 and TRBJ2-3, with 8 bases identical to TRBD1. Germline V gene lookup returns CDR1 DFQATT and CDR2 SNEGSKA (reference sequence). This CDR3 contains 14 residues. The J segment lost 6 bases and the V segment lost 3 bases, leaving 8 bases of the junction unmatched. The CDR3 is CSARIGTGSDTQYF. DNA of the CDR3: TGCAGTGCTAGGATTGGGACAGGCTCGGATACGCAGTATTTT.

CDR3 sequence (DNA): TGTGCCAGCAGACTGCACGGGGATAACACTGAAGCTTTCTTT. Its translation: CASRLHGDNTEAFF. The V gene is TRBV12-3 or TRBV12-4, the J gene TRBJ1-1; D is ambiguous. Trimming left V 6 bases short and J 2 bases short, with 13 bases between. The CDR3 extends over 14 amino acids.

The sample holds a few counts of this clonotype. Sequence at one end of the junction differs from germline and may be a read error. The V gene is TRBV29-1, the J gene TRBJ2-5, with D possibly matching TRBD2 (6 bases). In germline, CDR1 is SQVTM, CDR2 ANQGSEA. The CDR3 spans 11 residues. The CDR3 DNA follows: TGCAGCGTAGAAGCGGGAGAGACCCAGTACTTC. Encoded protein: CSVEAGETQYF.

The chain uses TRBV6-2 or TRBV6-3 and TRBJ2-1, with no clear D. The V gene's germline CDR1 is MNHEY and CDR2 SVGEGT. Trimming removed 5 bases at V and 7 bases at J, with 9 bases between. CDR3 length equals 12 residues. CDR3 sequence: CASSGLGNEQFF. CDR3 DNA: TGTGCCAGCAGTGGGCTGGGGAATGAGCAGTTCTTC.